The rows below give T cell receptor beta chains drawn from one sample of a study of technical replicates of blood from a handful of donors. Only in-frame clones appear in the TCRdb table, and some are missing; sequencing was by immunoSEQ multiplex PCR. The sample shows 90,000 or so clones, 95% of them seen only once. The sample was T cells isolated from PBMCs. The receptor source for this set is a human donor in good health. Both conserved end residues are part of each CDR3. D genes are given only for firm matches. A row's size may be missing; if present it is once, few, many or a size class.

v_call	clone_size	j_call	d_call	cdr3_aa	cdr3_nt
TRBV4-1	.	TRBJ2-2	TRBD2	CASSQELAGGSGELFF	TGCGCCAGCAGCCAAGAACTAGCGGGAGGGTCCGGGGAGCTGTTTTTT
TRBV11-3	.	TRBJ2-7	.	CASGYREHEQYF	TGTGCCAGCGGATACAGGGAGCACGAGCAGTACTTC
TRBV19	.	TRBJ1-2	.	CASSSGGGRYGYTF	TGTGCCAGTAGTTCCGGGGGGGGTAGGTATGGCTACACCTTC
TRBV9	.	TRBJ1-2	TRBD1	CASSAGDRGTRDNYGYTF	TGTGCCAGCAGCGCGGGGGACAGGGGGACGAGGGATAACTATGGCTACACCTTC
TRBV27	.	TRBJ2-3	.	CASVRDSRLTDTQYF	TGTGCCAGCGTACGGGACTCAAGGCTTACAGATACGCAGTATTTT
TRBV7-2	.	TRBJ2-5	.	CASSLNGRGQETQYF	TGTGCCAGCAGCTTAAATGGCAGGGGACAAGAGACCCAGTACTTC
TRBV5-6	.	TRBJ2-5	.	CASSFSTGAQYF	TGTGCCAGCAGCTTTTCGACAGGCGCCCAGTACTTC
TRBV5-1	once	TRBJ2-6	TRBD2	CASSLGTSGYSSGANVLTF	TGCGCCAGCAGCTTAGGGACTAGCGGATACTCCTCTGGGGCCAACGTCCTGACTTTC
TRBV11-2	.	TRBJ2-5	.	CASSLVTGKETQYF	TGTGCCAGCAGCTTAGTAACAGGGAAAGAGACCCAGTACTTC
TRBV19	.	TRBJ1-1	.	CASSFEVTEAFF	TGTGCCAGTAGTTTTGAGGTAACTGAAGCTTTCTTT
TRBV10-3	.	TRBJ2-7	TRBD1	CAISKTGGLCEQYF	TGTGCCATCAGTAAGACAGGGGGTTTATGCGAGCAGTACTTC
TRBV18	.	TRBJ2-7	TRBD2	CASSGLAGAPYEQYF	TGTGCCAGCTCGGGACTAGCGGGAGCCCCCTACGAGCAGTACTTC
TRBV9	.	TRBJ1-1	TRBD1	CASSGYRGAENTEAFF	TGTGCCAGCAGCGGCTACAGGGGCGCAGAGAACACTGAAGCTTTCTTT
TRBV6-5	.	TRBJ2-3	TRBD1	CASSSGQAGTDTQYF	TGTGCCAGCAGTTCCGGACAGGCCGGCACAGATACGCAGTATTTT
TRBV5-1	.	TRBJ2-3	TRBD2	CASSLESATSGTDTQYF	TGCGCCAGCAGCTTGGAGTCGGCTACTAGCGGCACAGATACGCAGTATTTT
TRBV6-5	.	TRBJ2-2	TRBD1	CASIDRGRGRELFF	TGTGCCAGCATCGACAGGGGGCGCGGAAGGGAGCTGTTTTTT
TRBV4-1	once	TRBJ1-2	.	CASSHYRGAGYGYTF	TGCGCCAGCAGCCACTATCGGGGGGCCGGCTATGGCTACACCTTC
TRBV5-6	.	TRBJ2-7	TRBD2	CASSSQLAGVYEQYF	TGTGCCAGCAGCTCGCAACTAGCGGGAGTATACGAGCAGTACTTC
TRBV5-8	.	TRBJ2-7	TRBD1	CASSLGTGLSEQYF	TGTGCCAGCAGCTTGGGGACAGGGTTGAGCGAGCAGTACTTC
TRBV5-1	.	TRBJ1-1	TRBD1	CASSLGDSDNTEAFF	TGCGCCAGCAGCTTGGGGGACAGCGACAACACTGAAGCTTTCTTT
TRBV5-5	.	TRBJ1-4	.	CASSLYGQTDEKLFF	TGTGCCAGCAGCTTATACGGACAGACGGACGAAAAACTGTTTTTT
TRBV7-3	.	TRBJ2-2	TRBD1	CASSPGTAGELFF	TGTGCCAGCAGCCCCGGGACAGCCGGGGAGCTGTTTTTT
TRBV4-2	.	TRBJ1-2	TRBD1	CASSHETGTDGYTF	TGTGCCAGCAGCCATGAAACCGGGACAGACGGCTACACCTTC
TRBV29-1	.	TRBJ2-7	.	CSVDPGGSYEQYF	TGCAGCGTGGATCCAGGGGGGTCCTACGAGCAGTACTTC
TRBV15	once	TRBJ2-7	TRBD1	CATSSMDRGGNEQYF	TGTGCCACCAGCAGCATGGACAGGGGAGGGAACGAGCAGTACTTC
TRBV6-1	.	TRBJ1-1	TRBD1	CASNTGTGISEAFF	TGTGCCAGCAATACCGGGACAGGGATTTCTGAAGCTTTCTTT
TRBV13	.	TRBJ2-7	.	CASSLGRTYEQYF	TGTGCCAGCAGCTTAGGACGGACTTACGAGCAGTACTTC
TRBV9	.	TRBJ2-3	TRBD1	CASSFLGQADTDTQYF	TGTGCCAGCAGCTTCCTAGGACAGGCCGACACAGATACGCAGTATTTT
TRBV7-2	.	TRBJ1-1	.	CASSLSGTEAFF	TGTGCCAGCTCCCTTAGTGGCACTGAAGCTTTCTTT